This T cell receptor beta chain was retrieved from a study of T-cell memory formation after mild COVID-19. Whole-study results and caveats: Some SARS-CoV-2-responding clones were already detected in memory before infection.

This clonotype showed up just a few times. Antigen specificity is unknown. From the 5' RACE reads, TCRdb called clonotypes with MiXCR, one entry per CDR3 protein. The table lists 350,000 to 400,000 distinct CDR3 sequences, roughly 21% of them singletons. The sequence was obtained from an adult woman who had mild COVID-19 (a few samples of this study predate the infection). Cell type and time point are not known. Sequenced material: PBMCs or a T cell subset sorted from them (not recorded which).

CDR3 DNA sequence: TGTGCCATCAGTGAGGATGAAAAACTGTTTTTT. It codes for CAISEDEKLFF. The J gene is TRBJ1-4, the V gene TRBV10-3; D unclear. The V and J ends lost 2 bases and 6 bases respectively, with 1 base between them. The germline V gene encodes CDR1 ENHRY and CDR2 SYGVKD. The CDR3 contains 11 residues.